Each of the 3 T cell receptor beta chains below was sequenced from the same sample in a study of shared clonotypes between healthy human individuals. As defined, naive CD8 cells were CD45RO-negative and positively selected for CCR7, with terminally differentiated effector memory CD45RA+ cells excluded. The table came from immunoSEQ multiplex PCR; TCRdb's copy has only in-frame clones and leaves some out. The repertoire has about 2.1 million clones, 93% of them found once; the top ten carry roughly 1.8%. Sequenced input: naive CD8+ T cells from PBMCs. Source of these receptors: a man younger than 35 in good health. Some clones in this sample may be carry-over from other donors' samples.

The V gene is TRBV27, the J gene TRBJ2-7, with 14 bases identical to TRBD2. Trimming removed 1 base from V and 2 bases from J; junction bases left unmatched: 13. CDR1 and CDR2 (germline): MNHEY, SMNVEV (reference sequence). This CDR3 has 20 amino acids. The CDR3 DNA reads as TGTGCCAGCAGTTTATTTCCCCCGACTAGCGGGAGGGCCCCCCCCTACGAGCAGTACTTC. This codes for CASSLFPPTSGRAPPYEQYF.

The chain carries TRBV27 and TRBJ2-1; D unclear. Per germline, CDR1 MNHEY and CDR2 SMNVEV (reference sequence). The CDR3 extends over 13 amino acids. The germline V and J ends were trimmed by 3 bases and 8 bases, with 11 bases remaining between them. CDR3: CASSFPSGDEQFF. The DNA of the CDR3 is TGTGCCAGCAGTTTCCCTTCCGGCGATGAGCAGTTCTTC.

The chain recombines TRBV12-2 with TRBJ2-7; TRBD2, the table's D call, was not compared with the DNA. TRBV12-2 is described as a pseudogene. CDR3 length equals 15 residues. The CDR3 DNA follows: TGTGCAAGTCGCTTAGCTACTAGCGGAGCCTACGAGCAGTACTTC. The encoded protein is CASRLATSGAYEQYF.